The T cell receptor beta chain under discussion was sequenced for a study of CD8+ T cells in alopecia areata (dated by TCRdb to the late 2010s). Background on the whole study: In both human patients and the C3H/HeJ mouse model, the study applied high-throughput TCRbeta sequencing to look at T cell clonal expansion in alopecia areata. In humans, TCRbeta sequencing was performed on scalp tissue and on sorted CD4+ and CD8+ peripheral blood T cells from healthy controls and from patients with patchy or totalis/universalis alopecia areata. Scalp clonality was compared across normal scalp (n=4), patchy alopecia areata scalp (n=8), and alopecia totalis/universalis scalp (n=8). RNA was extracted with the PAXgene miRNA kit for fixed scalp, the miRNeasy kit for PBMCs, and the RNeasy kit for mouse skin. TCRbeta CDR3 regions were amplified by immunoSEQ multiplex PCR using 35 Vbeta forward and 13 Jbeta reverse primers.

Looking up the germline V gene (reference sequence) yields CDR1 GTSNPN and CDR2 SVGIG. The CDR3 goes from the cysteine to the phenylalanine over 12 residues. Just the 36-base CDR3 DNA is kept, in frame starting at base 1. V is reduced by 8 bases and J by 5 bases, leaving a spacing of 13 bases between them. Libraries were made using the immunoSEQ multiplex PCR assay. For TCR sequencing, RNA was extracted from every sample and reverse transcribed into cDNA to serve as template. First-strand cDNA was synthesized using SuperScript III with a 2:1 mix of oligo-dT and random hexamers. A synthetic immune receptor repertoire was used to measure amplification bias, and any remaining bias was corrected computationally. As for the original processing: After raw reads were preprocessed to remove errors, the CDR3 was defined following IMGT conventions as running from the conserved cysteine to phenylalanine. Clonality was calculated as 1 minus Shannon entropy normalized by log2 of the number of productive unique TCRs. Whether scalp clones were CD4 or CD8 was inferred by matching scalp TCRbeta sequences against CD4 and CD8 repertoires sorted from blood. The immuneACCESS repertoire file appears here via TCRdb, limited to in-frame rearrangements. These files lack a portion of the clones; in checked studies, under half of the deficit traces to unresolved V genes, and the cause of the others is not known. That table furnishes V, J and clone size, whereas the DNA furnished D and trimming. The table for this sample lists around 150,000 clones; approximately 60% of them were counted only once. Of the sample, 36% falls within the top ten clones.

On the study overall, not on this receptor specifically: TCR sequences shared between patients were less clear than in mice, possibly partly because of HLA diversity in the patient population. Compared with normal scalp, lesional scalp, particularly in alopecia totalis/universalis, had higher clonality and more expanded CD8+ clones, which suggests antigenic drive. Unlike mouse skin, which is dominated by gammadelta T cells, normal human skin has resident alphabeta T cells that are also sequenced, and this complicates analysis of the scalp TCR repertoire.

Turning to this clone: Its binding antigen is unknown. No quality values exist for individual bases; no much larger clone is one base distant.

PBMCs were separated by density centrifugation and stained for CD3, CD4 and CD8, after which CD4+ and CD8+ T cells were sorted on a FACSAria. Unaffected controls provided scalp biopsies and blood samples. The sequencing sample was made of CD8+ T cells sorted from blood. The TCR originated in a human donor in good health. Recombination connected TRBV30 to TRBJ2-1; the D call could be TRBD1 or TRBD2, with each sharing 6 bases. The DNA is TGTGCCGCCTGGGGGGCTCACAATGAGCAGTTCTTC. This gives the protein CAAWGAHNEQFF.